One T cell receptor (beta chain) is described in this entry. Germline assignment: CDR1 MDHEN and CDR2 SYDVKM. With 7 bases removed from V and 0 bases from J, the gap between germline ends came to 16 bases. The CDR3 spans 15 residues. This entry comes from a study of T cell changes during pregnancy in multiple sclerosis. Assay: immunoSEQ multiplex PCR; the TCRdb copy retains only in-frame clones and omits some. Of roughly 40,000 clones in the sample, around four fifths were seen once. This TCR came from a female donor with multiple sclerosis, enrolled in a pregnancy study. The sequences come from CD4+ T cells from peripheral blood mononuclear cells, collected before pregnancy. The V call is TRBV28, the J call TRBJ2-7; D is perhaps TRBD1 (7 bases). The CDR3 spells CASTSAGTDSYEQYF. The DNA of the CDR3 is TGTGCCAGCACCTCGGCGGGGACAGACTCCTACGAGCAGTACTTC.